These 25 T cell receptor beta chains came from one sample sequenced in a study of CD8 T cells in ankylosing spondylitis. Study-wide results and limits: Ankylosing spondylitis blood seemed to carry a telltale TCR beta motif made of eight or nine highly homologous variants.

TCRdb redid the calling of the 5' RACE reads with MiXCR, one entry per CDR3 protein. The repertoire holds 750,000 to 850,000 distinct CDR3 sequences, with 12% as singletons. Their target antigens are unknown. Sequencing was carried out using blood, either unsorted or a sorted T cell fraction (not recorded which). These receptors came from a male donor with ankylosing spondylitis.

This chain's CDR3 is CASSSHRGQGANTEAFF. CDR3 nucleotides: TGTGCCAGCAGCTCCCACCGGGGACAGGGGGCAAACACTGAAGCTTTCTTT. The chain uses TRBV5-5 and TRBJ1-1; the match to TRBD1 covers 12 bases. Germline V gives CDR1 SGHKS, CDR2 YYEKEE (reference sequence). CDR3 length: 17 amino acids. V lost 3 bases to trimming and J lost 2 bases; unmatched junction nucleotides: 8.

The V gene is TRBV20-1, the J gene TRBJ2-1, with 7 bases that match TRBD2. V lost 0 bases to trimming and J lost 6 bases; unmatched junction nucleotides: 8. The CDR3 is 15 amino acids. Germline-derived CDR1 and CDR2 are DFQATT and SNEGSKA (reference sequence). The CDR3 protein is CSARDGRSQGNEQFF. For the CDR3, the DNA is TGCAGTGCTAGAGACGGGAGGTCCCAGGGCAATGAGCAGTTCTTC.

There are a few counts of this clonotype. This chain uses TRBV7-2 with TRBJ2-2; D is possibly TRBD1 (5 bases). The length of the CDR3 is 14 residues. Germline CDR1 is SGHTA and CDR2 is FQGNSA. Trimming removed 7 bases at V and 4 bases at J, with 13 bases between. This CDR3 is CASTFQGATGELFF. The CDR3, as DNA: TGTGCCAGCACTTTTCAGGGTGCCACCGGGGAGCTGTTTTTT. Full variable domain (remainder filled in from reference TRBV7-2 and TRBJ2-2): GAGVSQSPSNKVTEKGKDVELRCDPISGHTALYWYRQSLGQGLEFLIYFQGNSAPDKSGLPSDRFSAERTGGSVSTLTIQRTQQEDSAVYLCASTFQGATGELFFGEGSRLTVL.

This rearrangement joins TRBV4-3 to TRBJ2-3; the D is unclear. The CDR3 loop spans 15 amino acids. Trimming cost V 4 bases and J 0 bases, with 11 bases left between them. CDR1 is LGHNA, CDR2 YSLEER, per germline. Here the CDR3 reads CASSRRASSTDTQYF. The CDR3 DNA follows: TGCGCCAGCAGCCGGCGAGCCTCTAGCACAGATACGCAGTATTTT.

This clonotype turned up a few times. V and J are TRBV20-1 and TRBJ2-2; D remains ambiguous. Trimming took off 5 bases at V and 0 bases at J, with 10 bases between the two ends. Germline loops: CDR1 DFQATT, CDR2 SNEGSKA (reference sequence). This CDR3 is built from 14 residues. CDR3 loop: CSASRVSNTGELFF. The CDR3, as DNA: TGCAGTGCTTCCCGAGTATCGAACACCGGGGAGCTGTTTTTT.

This clonotype showed up many times. This sequence joins TRBV3-1 and TRBJ1-1; D perhaps matches TRBD1 (5 bases). Germline CDR1 LGHDT, CDR2 YNNKEL (reference sequence). The CDR3 is made up of 17 amino acids. The V end was cut by 0 bases, the J end by 0 bases, with 14 bases between. In DNA, the CDR3 is TGTGCCAGCAGCCAAGATTGGGACGGAGGGATGAACACTGAAGCTTTCTTT. This gives the protein CASSQDWDGGMNTEAFF. The entire variable domain, with the rest obtained from reference TRBV3-1 and TRBJ1-1, is as follows: DTAVSQTPKYLVTQMGNDKSIKCEQNLGHDTMYWYKQDSKKFLKIMFSYNNKELIINETVPNRFSPKSPDKAHLNLHINSLELGDSAVYFCASSQDWDGGMNTEAFFGQGTRLTVV.

In its sample, this clonotype was seen a few times. The J gene is TRBJ2-7, the V gene TRBV21-1. TRBV21-1 is noted as a pseudogene. CDR3 size: 12 residues. The CDR3 nucleotides are TGTGCCAGCAGCAAAGTTAACTACGAGCAGTACTTC. This codes for CASSKVNYEQYF.

The gene calls are TRBV5-1 and TRBJ2-5; no reliable D call. Looked up from germline, CDR1 is SGHRS and CDR2 is YFSETQ. This CDR3 is built from 15 residues. Trimming took 1 base from V and 2 from J, leaving 12 bases between them. The DNA for the CDR3 is TGCGCCAGCAGCTTGACTCCACAAGATCAAGAGACCCAGTACTTC. Amino acids: CASSLTPQDQETQYF.

The sample holds a few counts of this clonotype. The chain couples TRBV3-1 to TRBJ2-1; D is possibly TRBD2 (6 bases). Deletions cut 2 bases from V and 0 bases from J, with 11 bases between. The CDR3 has 16 residues. Germline lookup yields CDR1 LGHDT and CDR2 YNNKEL (reference sequence). CDR3 sequence (DNA): TGTGCCAGCAGCCAATTCGGAGGGCCCTCCTACAATGAGCAGTTCTTC. The encoded protein is CASSQFGGPSYNEQFF.

This chain links TRBV2 with TRBJ1-2; tentatively, D is TRBD1 (5 bases). V was shortened by 3 bases and J by 3 bases, with 11 bases between the two germline ends. CDR1 SNHLY and CDR2 FYNNEI come from the germline V gene. There are 14 residues in the CDR3. As DNA, the CDR3 is TGTGCCAGCAGTGACCCTCGGGGGGACTATGGCTACACCTTC. It yields the protein CASSDPRGDYGYTF.

This clonotype has more than one count but fewer than ten. This chain joins TRBV5-5 and TRBJ2-2; no clear D gene. The CDR3 has 17 amino acids. Per germline, CDR1 SGHKS and CDR2 YYEKEE (reference sequence). V shed 2 bases and J shed 1 base, with 15 bases lying between them. CDR3 nucleotide sequence: TGTGCCAGCAGCTTAGGGTCACCTTATAGGAACACCGGGGAGCTGTTTTTT. Its translation: CASSLGSPYRNTGELFF.

This clonotype was seen ten or more times. V and J are TRBV29-1 and TRBJ1-1; 7 bases align to TRBD1. CDR3 length: 12 residues. Germline V lookup: CDR1 SQVTM, CDR2 ANQGSEA. Trimming took 6 bases from V and 7 from J; bases not matched to a gene: 8. CDR3 sequence: CSVDRVRVEAFF. The DNA of the CDR3 is TGCAGCGTCGACAGGGTTAGGGTTGAAGCTTTCTTT.

This clonotype occurred a few times. The chain joins TRBV6-1 to TRBJ1-2; D not resolved. Per germline, CDR1 MNHNS and CDR2 SASEGT. V was clipped by 7 bases and J by 0 bases, with 15 bases between them. The CDR3 contains 15 residues. Written as DNA, the CDR3 is TGTGCCAGCACTATTCACGGCCGCGCTAACTATGGCTACACCTTC. This encodes CASTIHGRANYGYTF.

The chain employs TRBV5-6 and TRBJ2-7, with D possibly being TRBD1 or TRBD2 (5 bases each). V was trimmed by 3 bases and J by 7 bases, leaving 23 bases between them. From germline, CDR1 is SGHDT and CDR2 YYEEEE. The CDR3 is made up of 16 amino acids. In DNA form, the CDR3 reads TGTGCCAGCAGCTCGCAGGAGCGGTTCAGGGTCAGGGAGCAGTACTTC. This sequence encodes CASSSQERFRVREQYF.

This clonotype turned up a few times. The chain links TRBV4-3 to TRBJ1-2, with D hard to call. The CDR3 sequence is 14 residues long. CDR1 LGHNA and CDR2 YSLEER come from the germline V gene. Trimming removed 0 bases at V and 3 bases at J, with 8 bases between. The CDR3, as DNA: TGCGCCAGCAGCCAAGAGGTTCAAGACTATGGCTACACCTTC. This gives the protein CASSQEVQDYGYTF.

This clonotype has just a few counts. The V gene is TRBV7-2, the J gene TRBJ1-2; 7 positions agree with TRBD1. V dropped 6 bases and J dropped 4; count of bases not matched to a gene: 17. Germline CDR1 and CDR2: SGHTA and FQGNSA. CDR3 size: 17 residues. In DNA form, the CDR3 reads TGTGCCAGCAGTCCTGGACAGGATGGTGGTGTCATCTATGGCTACACCTTC. This translates into CASSPGQDGGVIYGYTF.

This clonotype was seen more than once but under ten times. V is TRBV7-2 and J is TRBJ2-7; D is perhaps TRBD1 or TRBD2 (5 bases each). Trimming shortened V by 1 base and J by 3 bases, and 13 bases separated the two germline ends. Per the germline V gene, CDR1 is SGHTA and CDR2 is FQGNSA. This CDR3 region has 15 residues. The CDR3 DNA reads TGTGCCAGCAGCTTAGTACCAGGGAGCTTCTACGAGCAGTACTTC. This codes for CASSLVPGSFYEQYF.

The gene calls are TRBV24-1 and TRBJ2-3, with TRBD2 matching over 7 bases. The CDR3 is 16 residues long. Germline V CDR1 and CDR2: KGHDR, SFDVKD. V dropped 3 bases and J dropped 0; count of bases not matched to a gene: 5. As DNA, the CDR3 is TGTGCCACCAGTGATGGGGAGCGGGGAAGCACAGATACGCAGTATTTT. This encodes CATSDGERGSTDTQYF.

This clonotype was seen only a few times. CDR3 in DNA: TGTGCCAGCAGCATCACCGGGACAGGCTCCTATAATTCACCCCTCCACTTT. It codes for CASSITGTGSYNSPLHF. The chain uses TRBV7-3 and TRBJ1-6; 8 positions agree with TRBD1. Germline V CDR1 and CDR2: SGHTA, FQGTGA. This CDR3 has 17 residues. The V segment lost 5 bases and the J segment 0 bases; nucleotides outside the gene matches: 6.

This clonotype was seen only a few times. The rearrangement joins TRBV6-5 to TRBJ2-1; 10 nucleotides agree with TRBD2. V was pared by 4 bases and J by 7 bases, with 13 bases of the junction left unmatched. CDR1 is MNHEY and CDR2 is SVGAGI in the germline V gene. The CDR3 length is 17 residues. CDR3 residues: CASSSLAGDPSRNEQFF. The CDR3 region has the DNA TGTGCCAGCAGTTCTCTAGCGGGAGACCCGAGTCGGAATGAGCAGTTCTTC.

This clonotype was observed a few times. The V call is TRBV7-2, the J call TRBJ2-3, with 8 bases aligning to TRBD2. Germline-derived CDR1 and CDR2 are SGHTA and FQGNSA. Trimming took 5 bases from V and 5 from J; bases not matched to a gene: 9. CDR3 length: 15 amino acids. DNA of the CDR3: TGTGCCAGCAGCCCCGAAAGACTAGCGAGAGATACGCAGTATTTT. Translating it yields CASSPERLARDTQYF.

This clonotype occurred a few times. The chain employs TRBV24-1 and TRBJ2-1, with 9 bases identical to TRBD2. The CDR3 runs 16 residues. Germline assignment: CDR1 KGHDR and CDR2 SFDVKD. V trimming: 3 bases; J trimming: 5 bases; junction bases outside the gene matches: 7. CDR3 loop: CATSDPLAGFNNEQFF. The CDR3 nucleotides are TGTGCCACCAGTGATCCTCTAGCGGGGTTTAACAATGAGCAGTTCTTC.

This clonotype was detected a few times. The CDR3 DNA is TGTGCCAGCGGGCAGGCAAGTCAGCCCCAGCATTTT. Its translation: CASGQASQPQHF. The rearrangement uses TRBV28 and TRBJ1-5; D call uncertain. CDR3 length equals 12 residues. CDR1 is MDHEN and CDR2 is SYDVKM in the germline V gene. Between the trimmed V and J ends, which lost 8 bases and 6 bases, there was a span of 11 bases.

The genes are TRBV7-2 and TRBJ2-7, with D possibly matching TRBD2 (5 bases). The CDR3 length is 14 residues. V gave up 7 bases and J gave up 2 bases, with 15 bases separating them. Per the germline V gene, CDR1 is SGHTA and CDR2 is FQGNSA. The DNA for the CDR3 is TGTGCCAGCACCCCAGGAGGCCGACCCTACGAGCAGTACTTC. Translation: CASTPGGRPYEQYF.

This clonotype was counted many times. J is TRBJ2-1 and V is TRBV9, with D uncertain. The CDR3 contains 15 residues. V dropped 0 bases and J dropped 5 bases, with 12 bases sitting between them. CDR1 and CDR2 (germline): SGDLS, YYNGEE. The CDR3 coding sequence is TGTGCCAGCAGCGTAGACTCGCTTGGGCACAATGAGCAGTTCTTC. Translation: CASSVDSLGHNEQFF.